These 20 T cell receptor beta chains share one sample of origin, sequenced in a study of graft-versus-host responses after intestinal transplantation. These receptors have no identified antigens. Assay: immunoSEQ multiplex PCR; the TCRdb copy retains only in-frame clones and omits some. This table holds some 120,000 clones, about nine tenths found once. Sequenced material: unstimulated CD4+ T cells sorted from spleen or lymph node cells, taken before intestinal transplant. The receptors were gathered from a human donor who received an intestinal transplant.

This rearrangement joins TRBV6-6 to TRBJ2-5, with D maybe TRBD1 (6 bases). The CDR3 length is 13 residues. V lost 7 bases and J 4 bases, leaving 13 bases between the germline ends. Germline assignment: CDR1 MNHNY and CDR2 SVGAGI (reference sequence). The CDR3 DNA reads TGTGCCAGCAATAAGATGGGGGCAGAGACCCAGTACTTC. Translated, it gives CASNKMGAETQYF.

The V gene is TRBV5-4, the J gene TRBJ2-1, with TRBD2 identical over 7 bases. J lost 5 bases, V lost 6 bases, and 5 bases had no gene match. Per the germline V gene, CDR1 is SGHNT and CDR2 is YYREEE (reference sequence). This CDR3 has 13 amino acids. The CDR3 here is CASKIGRDNEQFF. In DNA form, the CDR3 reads TGTGCCAGCAAAATAGGGAGGGACAATGAGCAGTTCTTC.

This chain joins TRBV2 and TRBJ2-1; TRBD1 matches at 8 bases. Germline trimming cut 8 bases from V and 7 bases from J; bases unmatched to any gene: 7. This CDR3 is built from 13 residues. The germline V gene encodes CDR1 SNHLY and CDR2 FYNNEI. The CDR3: CASGDRRVNEQFF. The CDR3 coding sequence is TGTGCCAGCGGGGACAGGCGGGTGAATGAGCAGTTCTTC.

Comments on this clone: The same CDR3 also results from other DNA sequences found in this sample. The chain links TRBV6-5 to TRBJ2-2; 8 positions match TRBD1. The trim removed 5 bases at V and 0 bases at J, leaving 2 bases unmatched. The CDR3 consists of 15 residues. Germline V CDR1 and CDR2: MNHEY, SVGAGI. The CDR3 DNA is TGTGCCAGCAGTCCGGACAGGGCGAACACCGGGGAGCTGTTTTTT. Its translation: CASSPDRANTGELFF.

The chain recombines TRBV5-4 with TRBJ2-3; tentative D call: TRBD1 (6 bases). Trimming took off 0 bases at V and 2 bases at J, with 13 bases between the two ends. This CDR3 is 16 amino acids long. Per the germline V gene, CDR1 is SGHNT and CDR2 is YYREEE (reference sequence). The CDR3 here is CASSLGGLGNTDTQYF. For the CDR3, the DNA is TGTGCCAGCAGCTTGGGGGGGCTTGGGAACACAGATACGCAGTATTTT. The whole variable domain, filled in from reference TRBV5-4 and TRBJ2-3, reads ETGVTQSPTHLIKTRGQQVTLRCSSQSGHNTVSWYQQALGQGPQFIFQYYREEENGRGNFPPRFSGLQFPNYSSELNVNALELDDSALYLCASSLGGLGNTDTQYFGPGTRLTVL.

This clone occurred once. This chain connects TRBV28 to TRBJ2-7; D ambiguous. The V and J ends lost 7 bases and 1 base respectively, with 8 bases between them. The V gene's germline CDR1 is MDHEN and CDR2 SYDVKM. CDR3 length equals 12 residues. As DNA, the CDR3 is TGTGCCAGCACCCAGACTTCCTACGAGCAGTACTTC. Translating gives CASTQTSYEQYF.

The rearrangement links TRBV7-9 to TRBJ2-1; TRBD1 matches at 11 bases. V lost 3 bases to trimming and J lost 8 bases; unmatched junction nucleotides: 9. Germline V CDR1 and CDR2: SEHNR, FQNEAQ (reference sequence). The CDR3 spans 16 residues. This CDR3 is CASSFYRDRGKDEQFF. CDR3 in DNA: TGTGCCAGCAGCTTTTACCGGGACAGGGGGAAGGATGAGCAGTTCTTC.

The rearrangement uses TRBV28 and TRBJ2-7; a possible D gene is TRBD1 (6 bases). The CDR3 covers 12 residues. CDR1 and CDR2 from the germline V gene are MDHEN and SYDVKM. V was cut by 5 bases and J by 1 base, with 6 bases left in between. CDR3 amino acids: CASSDRSYEQYF. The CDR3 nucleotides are TGTGCCAGCAGTGACAGGTCCTACGAGCAGTACTTC.

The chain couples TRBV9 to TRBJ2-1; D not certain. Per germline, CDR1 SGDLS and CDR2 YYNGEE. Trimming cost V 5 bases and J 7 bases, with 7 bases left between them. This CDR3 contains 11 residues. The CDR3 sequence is CASSNANEQFF. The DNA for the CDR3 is TGTGCCAGCAGTAACGCGAATGAGCAGTTCTTC.

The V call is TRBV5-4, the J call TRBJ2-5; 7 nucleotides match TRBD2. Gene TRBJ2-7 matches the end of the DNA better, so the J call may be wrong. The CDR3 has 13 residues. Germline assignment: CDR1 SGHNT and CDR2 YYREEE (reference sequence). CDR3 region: CASSLVSGYEQYF. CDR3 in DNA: TGTGCCAGCAGCTTGGTTAGCGGGTACGAGCAGTACTTC.

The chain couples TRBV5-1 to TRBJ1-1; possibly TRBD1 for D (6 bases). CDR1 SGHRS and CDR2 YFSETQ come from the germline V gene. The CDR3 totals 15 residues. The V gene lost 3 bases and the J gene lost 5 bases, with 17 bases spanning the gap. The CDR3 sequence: CASSSSQGGGTEAFF. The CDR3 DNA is TGCGCCAGCAGCTCCTCACAAGGGGGAGGGACTGAAGCTTTCTTT.

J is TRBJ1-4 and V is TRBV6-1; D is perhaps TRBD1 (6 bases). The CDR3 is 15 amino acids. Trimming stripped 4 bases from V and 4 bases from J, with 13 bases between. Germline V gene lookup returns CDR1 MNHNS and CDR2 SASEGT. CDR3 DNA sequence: TGTGCCAGCAGTGTTTACAGGGCTGGTAATGAAAAACTGTTTTTT. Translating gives CASSVYRAGNEKLFF.

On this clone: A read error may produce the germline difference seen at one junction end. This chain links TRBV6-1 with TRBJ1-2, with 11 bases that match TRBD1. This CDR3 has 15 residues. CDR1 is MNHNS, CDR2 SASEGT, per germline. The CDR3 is CAGSDAGQGDYGYTF. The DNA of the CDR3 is TGTGCCGGCAGCGACGCGGGACAGGGGGACTATGGCTACACCTTC.

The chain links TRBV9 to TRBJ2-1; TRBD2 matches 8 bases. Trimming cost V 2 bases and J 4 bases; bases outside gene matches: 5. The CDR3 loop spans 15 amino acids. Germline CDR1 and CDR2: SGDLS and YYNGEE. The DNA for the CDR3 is TGTGCCAGCAGCGTCACTAGCGGAGATTACAATGAGCAGTTCTTC. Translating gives CASSVTSGDYNEQFF.

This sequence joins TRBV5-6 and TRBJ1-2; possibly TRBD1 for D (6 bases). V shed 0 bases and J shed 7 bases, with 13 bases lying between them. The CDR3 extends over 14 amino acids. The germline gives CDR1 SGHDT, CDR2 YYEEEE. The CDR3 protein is CASSLVQGSTGYTF. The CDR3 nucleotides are TGTGCCAGCAGCTTGGTCCAGGGGAGTACTGGCTACACCTTC.

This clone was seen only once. The CDR3 region is CASSWTGGRTEAFF. The DNA of the CDR3 is TGTGCCAGCAGTTGGACAGGGGGCAGGACTGAAGCTTTCTTT. The chain has TRBV28 and TRBJ1-1, with 11 bases lining up with TRBD1. The CDR3 has 14 amino acids. J gave up 5 bases and V 4 bases, and 3 bases lay outside the gene matches. Germline V gene sequence: CDR1 MDHEN, CDR2 SYDVKM.

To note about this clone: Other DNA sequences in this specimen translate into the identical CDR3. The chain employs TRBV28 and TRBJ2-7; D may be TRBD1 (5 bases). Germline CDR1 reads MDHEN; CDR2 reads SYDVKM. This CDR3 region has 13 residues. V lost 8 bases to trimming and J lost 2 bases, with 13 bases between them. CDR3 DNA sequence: TGTGCCAGCGCCTTGGGGCGGACCTACGAGCAGTACTTC. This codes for CASALGRTYEQYF.

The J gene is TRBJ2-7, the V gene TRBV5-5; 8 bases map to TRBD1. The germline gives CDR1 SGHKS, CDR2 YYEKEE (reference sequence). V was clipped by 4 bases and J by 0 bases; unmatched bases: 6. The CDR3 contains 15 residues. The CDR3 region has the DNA TGTGCCAGCAGCCCACTGACAGGGGTCTCCTACGAGCAGTACTTC. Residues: CASSPLTGVSYEQYF.

CDR3 sequence reads: CASSLGSPGGKLFF. The CDR3 DNA sequence: TGTGCCAGCAGCTTAGGCAGCCCCGGGGGTAAACTGTTTTTT. The chain employs TRBV7-9 and TRBJ1-4; the D gene is possibly TRBD1 (5 bases). The ends were cut back, 1 base at V and 11 bases at J, with 14 bases in the middle. The CDR3 is 14 residues long. CDR1 and CDR2 (germline): SEHNR, FQNEAQ (reference sequence).

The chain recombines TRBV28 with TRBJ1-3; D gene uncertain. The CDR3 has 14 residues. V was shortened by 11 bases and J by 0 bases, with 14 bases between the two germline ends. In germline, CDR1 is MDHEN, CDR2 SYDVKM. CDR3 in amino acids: CAVSIRSSGNTIYF. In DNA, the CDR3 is TGTGCCGTCAGCATAAGGAGCTCTGGAAACACCATATATTTT.